This TCR beta chain is from a study of blood T cell repertoires in COVID-19. Study as a whole: Spain, Italy and the United States supplied samples that represented acute and convalescent COVID-19. The analysed material was cDNA or gDNA that came from T cells, B-cell-depleted T cells, or PBMCs.

Study processing details: Estimated nucleated cell counts came from reference gene primer amplification. Data came from immunoSEQ multiplex PCR; TCRdb stores just in-frame clones and leaves some out. The DNA was the basis for D and trimming; V, J and clone size are from that table. The repertoire consists of fewer than 35,000 clones, with approximately 85% occurring once and the leading ten covering more than 7.5%. Looked up from germline, CDR1 is LNHDA and CDR2 is SQIVND (reference sequence). This CDR3 comprises 13 residues. Between the trimmed V and J ends, which lost 7 bases and 5 bases, there was a span of 12 bases.

Specimen: peripheral blood. This sequence was found in a man of 80 years or more with active COVID-19. The chain recombines TRBV19 with TRBJ1-3; D might be TRBD1 (5 bases). The CDR3 nucleotides are TGTGCCAGTAACGAAGGGGCCCGAAACACCATATATTTT. It codes for CASNEGARNTIYF. The full variable domain, completed using reference TRBV19 and TRBJ1-3, is DGGITQSPKYLFRKEGQNVTLSCEQNLNHDAMYWYRQDPGQGLRLIYYSQIVNDFQKGDIAEGYSVSREKKESFPLTVTSAQKNPTAFYLCASNEGARNTIYFGEGSWLTVV.